These 6 T cell receptor beta chains originate from one sample sequenced in a study of CD8+ T cells in alopecia areata. RNA was extracted and reverse transcribed into cDNA as the sequencing template. Assay used: immunoSEQ multiplex PCR; TCRdb lists only in-frame clones, some missing. This repertoire shows over 120,000 clones, around 49% found once; its top ten account for roughly 0.99%. The input for sequencing was CD4+ T cells sorted from blood, taken at week 0. Receptor source: a human donor with alopecia areata.

The chain recombines TRBV5-1 with TRBJ2-7, with 7 bases fitting TRBD2. The CDR3 is 14 amino acids. V lost 2 bases to trimming and J lost 0 bases; unmatched junction nucleotides: 2. Germline values: CDR1 SGHRS, CDR2 YFSETQ. CDR3 DNA sequence: TGCGCCAGCAGCTTACTAGCGTCCTCCTACGAGCAGTACTTC. This sequence encodes CASSLLASSYEQYF.

The count of this clone is one. This chain joins TRBV4-2 and TRBJ1-2; tentative D call: TRBD1 (6 bases). V was cut by 1 base and J by 8 bases, with 11 bases left in between. There are 13 residues in the CDR3. Germline lookup yields CDR1 LGHNA and CDR2 YNFKEQ. Here the CDR3 reads CASSQAGEGGYTF. CDR3 DNA: TGTGCCAGCAGCCAAGCAGGGGAGGGCGGCTACACCTTC.

V gene TRBV29-1 combines with J gene TRBJ2-7; D is unclear. Germline V lookup: CDR1 SQVTM, CDR2 ANQGSEA. This CDR3 has 13 residues. The V end lost 6 bases, the J end lost 0 bases, and 12 bases lay between the germline ends. In DNA form, the CDR3 reads TGCAGCGTCATGCCTCGACTCTCCTACGAGCAGTACTTC. Amino acids: CSVMPRLSYEQYF.

The J gene is TRBJ2-3, the V gene TRBV10-3; 14 positions match TRBD2. In germline, CDR1 is ENHRY, CDR2 SYGVKD. The J segment lost 6 bases and the V segment lost 9 bases, leaving 8 bases of the junction unmatched. The CDR3 extends over 15 amino acids. As DNA, the CDR3 is TGTGCCATATCGGGACTAGCGGGAGTCAGTGATACGCAGTATTTT. Protein: CAISGLAGVSDTQYF.

V is TRBV25-1 and J is TRBJ2-1; D is ambiguous. The germline V and J ends were trimmed by 6 bases and 5 bases, with 11 bases remaining between them. The CDR3 is 13 residues long. CDR1 and CDR2 (germline): MGHDK, SYGVNS. The CDR3 loop is CASSTGAHNEQFF. In nucleotides, the CDR3 is TGTGCCAGCAGCACCGGTGCGCACAATGAGCAGTTCTTC.

This clone came up a few times. The V and J genes are TRBV7-3 and TRBJ2-7, with D uncertain. Per the germline V gene, CDR1 is SGHTA and CDR2 is FQGTGA. V shed 2 bases and J shed 6 bases, with 5 bases lying between them. The CDR3 runs to 11 residues. The CDR3 DNA sequence: TGTGCCAGCAGCTTATCCGTCGAGCAGTACTTC. Translation gives CASSLSVEQYF.